A single sample is the source of the 24 T cell receptor beta chains below, sequenced in a study of blood T cells in healthy people across ages. Primed by a sample-barcoded 5' primer and a J-beta primer mix, a second PCR proceeded for roughly 6 to 12 cycles. TCRdb redid the calling of the 5' RACE reads with MiXCR, one entry per CDR3 protein. The repertoire includes approximately 800,000 distinct CDR3 sequences, about three fifths of them detected once, and 22% sits in the top ten. The sequenced sample was blood. These receptors were obtained from a man younger than 45 in good health.

The rearrangement uses TRBV20-1 and TRBJ2-5; TRBD2 aligns across 8 bases. Looked up from germline, CDR1 is DFQATT and CDR2 is SNEGSKA (reference sequence). The CDR3 contains 15 residues. Trimming cost V 5 bases and J 1 base; bases outside gene matches: 9. Here the CDR3 reads CSAGRSGGLQETQYF. The CDR3 nucleotides are TGCAGTGCTGGGAGGAGCGGGGGCCTCCAAGAGACCCAGTACTTC.

The chain uses TRBV5-1 and TRBJ2-7; D possibly uses TRBD1 or TRBD2 (5 bases each). There are 15 residues in the CDR3. V lost 7 bases and J lost 7, with 24 bases in between. CDR1 and CDR2 (germline): SGHRS, YFSETQ. Here the CDR3 DNA reads TGCGCCAGCCGGGACCCCGGGCAGGGATACAATGAGCAGTACTTC. Its protein is CASRDPGQGYNEQYF.

The chain joins TRBV20-1 to TRBJ2-7, with a possible D match to TRBD2 (5 bases). The germline gives CDR1 DFQATT, CDR2 SNEGSKA (reference sequence). V lost 3 bases to trimming and J lost 6 bases, with 9 bases between them. This CDR3 contains 11 residues. This CDR3 reads CSARRESEQYF. CDR3 coding DNA: TGCAGTGCTAGGAGGGAGAGCGAGCAGTACTTC.

This sequence joins TRBV27 and TRBJ2-5; 7 bases align to TRBD2. The CDR3 runs 16 residues. Germline CDR1 MNHEY, CDR2 SMNVEV (reference sequence). The V and J ends lost 5 bases and 5 bases, in that order; junction bases with no gene match: 14. CDR3: CASSPAVGRTEETQYF. CDR3 coding DNA: TGTGCCAGCAGTCCAGCTGTCGGGAGGACGGAGGAGACCCAGTACTTC.

The CDR3 DNA is TGCAGTGCTAGATTAGGAGGGGCCCTCGGAGGGTCACCCCTCCACTTT. As protein: CSARLGGALGGSPLHF. The chain uses TRBV20-1 and TRBJ1-6; possible D gene TRBD1, 5 bases. The V gene's germline CDR1 is DFQATT and CDR2 SNEGSKA (reference sequence). The CDR3 loop spans 16 amino acids. V gave up 2 bases and J gave up 10 bases, with 21 bases separating them.

The chain carries TRBV10-2 and TRBJ2-3; 7 positions match TRBD2. Germline CDR1 and CDR2: WSHSY and SAAADI. The J segment lost 0 bases and the V segment lost 3 bases, leaving 6 bases of the junction unmatched. This CDR3 comprises 16 residues. The CDR3 region is CASSDWAGESTDTQYF. The DNA for the CDR3 is TGCGCCAGCAGTGACTGGGCGGGGGAGAGCACAGATACGCAGTATTTT.

The V call is TRBV6-2 or TRBV6-3, the J call TRBJ2-5, with D maybe TRBD2 (5 bases). V shed 4 bases and J shed 11 bases, with 14 bases lying between them. The CDR3 covers 12 residues. CDR1 is MNHEY and CDR2 is SVGEGT in the germline V gene. CDR3 coding DNA: TGTGCCAGCAGTTTCCAGGAGGTGGAGCAGTACTTC. Amino acids: CASSFQEVEQYF.

V is TRBV6-6 and J is TRBJ2-5; D possibly uses TRBD1 or TRBD2 (5 bases each). Germline lookup yields CDR1 MNHNY and CDR2 SVGAGI (reference sequence). This CDR3 spans 14 amino acids. V shed 2 bases and J shed 4 bases, with 11 bases lying between them. In DNA form, the CDR3 reads TGTGCCAGCAGTTACCCGGGAAGGGGAGAGACCCAGTACTTC. Translating it yields CASSYPGRGETQYF.

This rearrangement joins TRBV20-1 to TRBJ2-3, with D unclear. The CDR3 is 13 amino acids. Germline V gene data show CDR1 as DFQATT and CDR2 as SNEGSKA (reference sequence). Deletions cut 2 bases from V and 7 bases from J, with 13 bases between. CDR3 in DNA: TGCAGTGCTAGAAGTCGCTTAGTGCATACGCAGTATTTT. This translates into CSARSRLVHTQYF.

The chain uses TRBV5-1 and TRBJ2-6; D unresolved. CDR1 and CDR2 (germline): SGHRS, YFSETQ. The V end was cut by 2 bases, the J end by 0 bases, with 9 bases between. CDR3 length: 16 residues. CDR3 sequence (DNA): TGCGCCAGCAGCTTAGGATTGATCTCTGGGGCCAACGTCCTGACTTTC. Protein sequence: CASSLGLISGANVLTF.

The count of this clonotype is one. This chain connects TRBV6-1 to TRBJ2-7; 11 bases match TRBD2. The J segment lost 1 base and the V segment lost 0 bases, leaving 2 bases of the junction unmatched. The CDR3 has 16 amino acids. Germline CDR1 is MNHNS and CDR2 is SASEGT. The CDR3 here is CASSEAGTSGSYEQYF. The CDR3 DNA reads as TGTGCCAGCAGTGAAGCCGGGACTAGCGGTTCCTACGAGCAGTACTTC.

This clonotype occurred a few times. This chain links TRBV7-2 with TRBJ2-7; D ambiguous. This CDR3 comprises 15 residues. Trimming left V 2 bases short and J 0 bases short, with 11 bases between. CDR1 and CDR2 (germline): SGHTA, FQGNSA. CDR3 residues: CASSLYGTASYEQYF. The CDR3 bases are TGTGCCAGCAGCTTATATGGTACAGCCTCCTACGAGCAGTACTTC.

This clonotype came up a few times. V usage is TRBV12-3 or TRBV12-4 and J usage is TRBJ1-1; D not resolved. The CDR3 consists of 11 residues. V lost 2 bases and J 7 bases, leaving 5 bases between the germline ends. Here the CDR3 reads CASSLYGEAFF. The DNA of the CDR3 is TGTGCCAGCAGTTTATACGGTGAAGCTTTCTTT.

This clonotype appeared a single time. V is TRBV27 and J is TRBJ1-5, with D tentatively TRBD1 (5 bases). CDR1 and CDR2 from the germline V gene are MNHEY and SMNVEV (reference sequence). V lost 6 bases and J 5 bases, leaving 20 bases between the germline ends. The CDR3 length is 16 residues. The CDR3 DNA follows: TGTGCCAGCAGCCGGGGGATAGGGCGCCTAGATCAGCCCCAGCATTTT. Its translation: CASSRGIGRLDQPQHF.

This chain links TRBV9 with TRBJ1-5, with D possibly being TRBD1 (5 bases). V dropped 0 bases and J dropped 4 bases, with 8 bases sitting between them. CDR1 and CDR2 from the germline V gene are SGDLS and YYNGEE. The CDR3 has 14 residues. The CDR3 bases are TGTGCCAGCAGCGTAGGACAGCGAAATCAGCCCCAGCATTTT. It codes for CASSVGQRNQPQHF.

The chain uses TRBV9 and TRBJ2-5; 8 bases fit TRBD1. J gave up 5 bases and V 3 bases, and 9 bases lay outside the gene matches. CDR1 is SGDLS, CDR2 YYNGEE, per germline. The CDR3 sequence is 15 residues long. The CDR3 region is CASSGGQGKGETQYF. The CDR3 bases are TGTGCCAGCAGCGGAGGACAGGGAAAGGGGGAGACCCAGTACTTC.

The genes are TRBV7-2 and TRBJ2-4, with D possibly matching TRBD2 (6 bases). The closer fit of TRBJ2-5 to the DNA end suggests the J call may be wrong. This CDR3 comprises 15 residues. Germline CDR1 and CDR2: SGHTA and FQGNSA. CDR3 nucleotide sequence: TGTGCCAGCAGCCCCCTGGGACTTTCTAGGGAGACCCAGTACTTC. Protein product: CASSPLGLSRETQYF.

The chain carries TRBV7-2 and TRBJ1-6; the D is unclear. V gave up 3 bases and J gave up 1 base, with 10 bases separating them. Germline V gene lookup returns CDR1 SGHTA and CDR2 FQGNSA. There are 16 residues in the CDR3. CDR3 coding DNA: TGTGCCAGCAGCTTGATCGGCATTTCCTATAATTCACCCCTCCACTTT. Protein product: CASSLIGISYNSPLHF.

In its sample, this clonotype was seen a few times. The chain employs TRBV2 and TRBJ2-3; D perhaps matches TRBD1 (6 bases). From germline, CDR1 is SNHLY and CDR2 FYNNEI. The length of the CDR3 is 14 residues. Trimming removed 8 bases from V and 6 bases from J, with 18 bases in between. CDR3 residues: CASCVQGIGDTQYF. In nucleotides, the CDR3 is TGTGCCAGCTGCGTACAGGGTATAGGTGATACGCAGTATTTT.

The chain has TRBV20-1 and TRBJ2-7; 7 bases fit TRBD1. Looked up from germline, CDR1 is DFQATT and CDR2 is SNEGSKA (reference sequence). CDR3 size: 16 residues. The junction had 11 bases not matched to a gene; V was cut back by 3 bases and J by 0 bases. The chain's CDR3 is CSAREQGHGFSYEQYF. The CDR3 coding sequence is TGCAGTGCTAGGGAACAGGGGCATGGATTCTCCTACGAGCAGTACTTC.

This clonotype was seen only a few times. The rearrangement uses TRBV7-3 and TRBJ2-6; D not resolved. Looked up from germline, CDR1 is SGHTA and CDR2 is FQGTGA. The CDR3 contains 15 residues. Trimming left V 4 bases short and J 1 base short, with 8 bases between. For the CDR3, the DNA is TGTGCCAGCAGCTACAGCATATCTGGGGCCAACGTCCTGACTTTC. Its translation is CASSYSISGANVLTF.

This sequence joins TRBV7-2 and TRBJ2-1; TRBD2 aligns across 14 bases. There are 15 residues in the CDR3. The germline gives CDR1 SGHTA, CDR2 FQGNSA. V dropped 5 bases and J dropped 8; count of bases not matched to a gene: 5. The CDR3 region has the DNA TGTGCCAGCAGCCCGAGACTAGCGGGGGGGCATGAGCAGTTCTTC. Residues: CASSPRLAGGHEQFF. Filled out from reference TRBV7-2 and TRBJ2-1, the complete variable domain reads GAGVSQSPSNKVTEKGKDVELRCDPISGHTALYWYRQSLGQGLEFLIYFQGNSAPDKSGLPSDRFSAERTGGSVSTLTIQRTQQEDSAVYLCASSPRLAGGHEQFFGPGTRLTVL.

The J gene is TRBJ2-4, the V gene TRBV29-1; D ambiguous. The DNA end is more similar to TRBJ2-7, so the J call may be wrong. CDR1 SQVTM and CDR2 ANQGSEA come from the germline V gene. This CDR3 contains 15 residues. DNA of the CDR3: TGCAGCGCCGACCCCACCTGGCACCTTAAACGCGAGCAGTACTTC. Translated, it gives CSADPTWHLKREQYF.

The table lists this clonotype with a few counts. The chain employs TRBV6-5 and TRBJ2-1; D might be TRBD2 (5 bases). This CDR3 has 16 amino acids. The V and J ends lost 6 bases and 6 bases respectively, with 21 bases between them. Germline V gives CDR1 MNHEY, CDR2 SVGAGI. The CDR3 region is CASRAPSLPGGNEQFF. CDR3 coding DNA: TGTGCCAGCAGAGCCCCTTCGCTTCCAGGAGGCAATGAGCAGTTCTTC.